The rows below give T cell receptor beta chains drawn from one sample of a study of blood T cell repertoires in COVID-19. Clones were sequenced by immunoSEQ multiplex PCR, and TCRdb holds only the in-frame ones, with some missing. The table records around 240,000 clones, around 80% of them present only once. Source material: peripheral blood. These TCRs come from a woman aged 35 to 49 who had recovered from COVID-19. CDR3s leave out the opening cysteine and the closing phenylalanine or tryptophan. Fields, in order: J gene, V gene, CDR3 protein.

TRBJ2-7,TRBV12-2,ASRLEREQY
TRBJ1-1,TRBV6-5,ASSPTAQGRTEAF
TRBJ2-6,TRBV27,ASRRRTTTSGANVLT
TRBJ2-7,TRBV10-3,AISKGLAGENSYEQY
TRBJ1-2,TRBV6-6,AHRQGAANYGYT
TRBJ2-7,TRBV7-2,ASSLSGTGYYEQY
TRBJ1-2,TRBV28,ASSSGGGEEVNGYT
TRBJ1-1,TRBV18,ASSPPFRGFNTEAF
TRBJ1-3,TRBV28,ASSFWVGQGSGNTIY
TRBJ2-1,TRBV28,ASSLLGSGGAFYEQF
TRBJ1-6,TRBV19,ARFEGIYNSPLH
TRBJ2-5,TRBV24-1,ATSDRGQGQETQY
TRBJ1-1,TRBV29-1,SVELAGGQTEAF
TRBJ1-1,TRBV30,AWSFDRMNTEAF
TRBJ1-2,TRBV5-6,ASSLESRGVYYGYT
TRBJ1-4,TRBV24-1,ATILRVLLEKLF
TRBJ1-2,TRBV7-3,ASSSGQGYGYT
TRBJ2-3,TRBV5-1,ASSLKQVDAQY
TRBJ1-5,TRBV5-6,ASSTGGGQPQH
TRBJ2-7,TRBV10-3,AISESGSGTGASYEQY
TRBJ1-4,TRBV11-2,ASSFRIGTGVEKLF
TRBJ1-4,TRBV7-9,ASSSQGSSNEKLF
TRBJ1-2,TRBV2,AETTGDDRGYT
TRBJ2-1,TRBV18,ASSPQRGNNEQF
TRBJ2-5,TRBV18,ASSPPGGVQETQY
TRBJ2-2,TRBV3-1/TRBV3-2,ASSVAGGNTGELF